This section outlines one TCR beta chain sequence together with its context. What it binds is unknown. Sorted T cells were CFSE-labeled and cultured roughly five days with allogeneic regulatory or mature dendritic cells at 1:10. This entry comes from a study of regulatory dendritic cells for organ transplantation. Study results and limitations: Memory CD8+ T cells were the most oligoclonal; naive cells were highly diverse.

This table comes from immunoSEQ multiplex PCR, and its TCRdb copy is limited to in-frame clones, with some not included. The sample lists 20,000 to 25,000 clones; roughly 85% were seen once. The CDR3 has 15 amino acids. CDR1 and CDR2 (germline): MNHEY, SVGAGI. V was pared by 5 bases and J by 0 bases, with 7 bases of the junction left unmatched. The origin of this receptor is a human donor in good health. V is TRBV6-5 and J is TRBJ2-7; 7 positions agree with TRBD2. Specimen: naive CD4+ T cells from blood cultured with regulatory dendritic cells. The subset was: CD45RA+ naive T cells. In nucleotides, the CDR3 is TGTGCCAGCAGTCCCTCCGGGACTACCTCCTACGAGCAGTACTTC. Residues: CASSPSGTTSYEQYF.